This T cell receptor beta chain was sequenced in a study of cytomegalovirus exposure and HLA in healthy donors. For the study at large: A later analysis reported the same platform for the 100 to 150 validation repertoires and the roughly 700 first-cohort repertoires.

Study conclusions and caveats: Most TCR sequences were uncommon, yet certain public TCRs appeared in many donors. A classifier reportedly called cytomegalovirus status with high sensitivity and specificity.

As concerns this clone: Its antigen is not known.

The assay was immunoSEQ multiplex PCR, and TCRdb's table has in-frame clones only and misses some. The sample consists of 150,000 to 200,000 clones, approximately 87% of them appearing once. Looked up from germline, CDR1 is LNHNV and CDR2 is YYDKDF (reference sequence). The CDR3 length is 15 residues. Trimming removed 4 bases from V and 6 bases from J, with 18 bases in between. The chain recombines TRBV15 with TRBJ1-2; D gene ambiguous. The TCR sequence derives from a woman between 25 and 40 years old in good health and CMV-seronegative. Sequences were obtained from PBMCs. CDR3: CATSTRGGSFNGYTF. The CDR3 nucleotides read TGTGCCACCAGCACTAGAGGCGGGAGTTTTAATGGCTACACCTTC.